Presented here are 32 T cell receptor beta chains from one specimen sequenced in a study of response to subunit inactivated influenza vaccine. TCRdb recomputed calls from the RT-PCR reads with MiXCR, one row per CDR3 protein. The sample holds about 300,000 distinct CDR3 sequences; 21% are singletons and the top ten take more than 8.5%. The sequences come from PBMCs from blood, collected 21 months after vaccination. The receptors come from a man in his fifties or sixties who received an inactivated influenza vaccine.

This clonotype was picked up many times. The rearrangement links TRBV7-2 to TRBJ1-1; D is unresolved. The CDR3 contains 16 residues. The germline V gene encodes CDR1 SGHTA and CDR2 FQGNSA. The V gene lost 5 bases and the J gene lost 0 bases, with 16 bases spanning the gap. DNA for the CDR3: TGTGCCAGCAGCCCCCGGGCGCGGGCGCTGAACACTGAAGCTTTCTTT. This codes for CASSPRARALNTEAFF.

The chain links TRBV5-4 to TRBJ2-2; 10 nucleotides agree with TRBD2. The junction had 9 bases not matched to a gene; V was cut back by 4 bases and J by 6 bases. In germline, CDR1 is SGHNT, CDR2 YYREEE (reference sequence). This CDR3 has 16 amino acids. The chain's CDR3 is CASSHKAGGPSGELFF. The CDR3 DNA follows: TGTGCCAGCAGCCACAAAGCGGGAGGGCCTTCCGGGGAGCTGTTTTTT. The entire variable domain, with the rest obtained from reference TRBV5-4 and TRBJ2-2, is as follows: ETGVTQSPTHLIKTRGQQVTLRCSSQSGHNTVSWYQQALGQGPQFIFQYYREEENGRGNFPPRFSGLQFPNYSSELNVNALELDDSALYLCASSHKAGGPSGELFFGEGSRLTVL.

There are a few counts of this clonotype. This rearrangement joins TRBV24-1 to TRBJ2-2, with 10 positions matching TRBD1. CDR3 size: 17 residues. Germline-derived CDR1 and CDR2 are KGHDR and SFDVKD. Germline trimming cut 3 bases from V and 6 bases from J; bases unmatched to any gene: 9. CDR3 sequence reads: CATSDPTGGRYPGELFF. The CDR3 DNA sequence: TGTGCCACCAGTGATCCGACAGGGGGCCGGTATCCCGGGGAGCTGTTTTTT.

The CDR3 protein is CASSLRGQGGDTQYF. DNA for the CDR3: TGTGCCAGCAGCTTGCGAGGACAGGGGGGAGATACGCAGTATTTT. This chain links TRBV5-8 with TRBJ2-3; TRBD1 agrees at 10 bases. Germline V CDR1 and CDR2: SGHTS, YDEGEE. V lost 1 base to trimming and J lost 5 bases; unmatched junction nucleotides: 4. CDR3 length: 15 residues.

This clonotype was observed a few times. One end of the junction fails to match germline, which may point to a read error. J is TRBJ2-5 and V is TRBV24-1; 9 bases line up with TRBD1. Germline V CDR1 and CDR2: KGHDR, SFDVKD. The CDR3 length is 12 residues. CDR3 residues: CATSDWDRAGIF. The CDR3 DNA reads TGTGCCACCAGTGATTGGGACAGGGCAGGGATCTTC.

About this clonotype: Mismatch with germline at one junction end may stem from a read error. The chain combines TRBV2 with TRBJ1-5; TRBD1 matches 8 bases. The CDR3 length is 13 residues. Per germline, CDR1 SNHLY and CDR2 FYNNEI. The CDR3, as DNA: TGTGCCAGCATGAGGGACAGGAATCAGACCCAGCATTTT. It translates to CASMRDRNQTQHF. The full variable domain, completed using reference TRBV2 and TRBJ1-5, is EPEVTQTPSHQVTQMGQEVILRCVPISNHLYFYWYRQILGQKVEFLVSFYNNEISEKSEIFDDQFSVERPDGSNFTLKIRSTKLEDSAMYFCASMRDRNQTQHFGDGTRLSIL.

This clonotype was observed at least ten times. This chain uses TRBV7-9 with TRBJ2-3, with D maybe TRBD1 (5 bases). The CDR3 sequence is 16 residues long. The V gene's germline CDR1 is SEHNR and CDR2 FQNEAQ (reference sequence). With 5 bases removed from V and 0 bases from J, the gap between germline ends came to 15 bases. The CDR3 is CASSPSRRTSTDTQYF. Written as DNA, the CDR3 is TGTGCCAGCAGCCCCTCGCGACGGACAAGCACAGATACGCAGTATTTT. The entire variable domain, with the rest obtained from reference TRBV7-9 and TRBJ2-3, is as follows: DTGVSQNPRHKITKRGQNVTFRCDPISEHNRLYWYRQTLGQGPEFLTYFQNEAQLEKSRLLSDRFSAERPKGSFSTLEIQRTEQGDSAMYLCASSPSRRTSTDTQYFGPGTRLTVL.

This rearrangement joins TRBV7-2 to TRBJ2-2; tentatively, D is TRBD2 (5 bases). CDR3 length equals 14 residues. Germline V lookup: CDR1 SGHTA, CDR2 FQGNSA. Trimming cost V 5 bases and J 0 bases, with 7 bases left between them. DNA of the CDR3: TGTGCCAGCAGCGGGAGAGCGAACACCGGGGAGCTGTTTTTT. Its translation is CASSGRANTGELFF.

Remarks on this clonotype: The conserved final phenylalanine or tryptophan is absent from the CDR3, which likely points to a read error. CDR3 residues: CASSNRDGALRNTIYL. CDR3 in DNA: TGTGCCAGCAGTAACCGGGACGGGGCCTTAAGAAACACCATATATCTT. The J gene is TRBJ1-3, the V gene TRBV6-5; D may be TRBD1 (5 bases). The CDR3 is 16 amino acids. V was shortened by 5 bases and J by 5 bases, with 19 bases between the two germline ends. The germline V gene encodes CDR1 MNHEY and CDR2 SVGAGI.

The chain links TRBV5-1 to TRBJ2-1; TRBD1 might be the D (6 bases). Trimming cost V 1 base and J 4 bases, with 12 bases left between them. CDR3 length: 15 amino acids. Germline V gene data show CDR1 as SGHRS and CDR2 as YFSETQ. The DNA for the CDR3 is TGCGCCAGCAGCTTGCGTCAGGGGATATACAATGAGCAGTTCTTC. It is translated as CASSLRQGIYNEQFF.

V gene TRBV5-5 combines with J gene TRBJ2-7; D is tentatively TRBD1 or TRBD2 (5 bases each). Trimming removed 0 bases from V and 3 bases from J, with 10 bases in between. Germline V gene data show CDR1 as SGHKS and CDR2 as YYEKEE (reference sequence). The CDR3 covers 14 residues. CDR3 nucleotide sequence: TGTGCCAGCAGCTTGGTGGGGGTTCTCTACGAGCAGTACTTC. Amino acid sequence: CASSLVGVLYEQYF.

This clonotype was counted a few times. The gene calls are TRBV5-1 and TRBJ2-5, with 7 bases fitting TRBD2. V was pared by 5 bases and J by 1 base, with 5 bases of the junction left unmatched. The CDR3 is 14 residues long. Germline CDR1 reads SGHRS; CDR2 reads YFSETQ. Written as DNA, the CDR3 is TGCGCCAGCAGACCGAGCGGGACCCAAGAGACCCAGTACTTC. Its translation: CASRPSGTQETQYF.

This clonotype showed up many times. The V call is TRBV6-4, the J call TRBJ2-1; TRBD2 agrees at 11 bases. Germline V gives CDR1 MRHNA, CDR2 SNTAGT. The V segment lost 5 bases and the J segment 8 bases; nucleotides outside the gene matches: 8. This CDR3 comprises 15 residues. As DNA, the CDR3 is TGTGCCAGCAGTCCAACTAGCGGGAGTGGCTATGAGCAGTTCTTC. It specifies CASSPTSGSGYEQFF.

This clonotype was detected a few times. The gene calls are TRBV27 and TRBJ2-7; no reliable D call. The CDR3 has 16 residues. Germline assignment: CDR1 MNHEY and CDR2 SMNVEV (reference sequence). CDR3 sequence (DNA): TGTCACCAACCCCCACTCAGTTCGGCGGCCTCCTACGAGCAGTACTTC. Translated, it gives CHQPPLSSAASYEQYF.

This clonotype was picked up many times. This CDR3 reads CSVASLGQPQHF. CDR3 nucleotides: TGCAGCGTTGCGTCCTTGGGGCAGCCCCAGCATTTT. V gene TRBV29-1 combines with J gene TRBJ1-5; D is undetermined. CDR3 length: 12 residues. Trimming stripped 4 bases from V and 7 bases from J, with 11 bases between. Looked up from germline, CDR1 is SQVTM and CDR2 is ANQGSEA. Variable domain in full (rest from reference TRBV29-1 and TRBJ1-5): SAVISQKPSRDICQRGTSLTIQCQVDSQVTMMFWYRQQPGQSLTLIATANQGSEATYESGFVIDKFPISRPNLTFSTLTVSNMSPEDSSIYLCSVASLGQPQHFGDGTRLSIL.

This clonotype has at least ten counts. DNA for the CDR3: TGTGCCAGCCTCCTGGGGACAGCGAACACCGGGGAGCTGTTTTTT. It yields the protein CASLLGTANTGELFF. The chain links TRBV12-3 or TRBV12-4 to TRBJ2-2, with TRBD1 matching 7 bases. The length of the CDR3 is 15 residues. With V trimmed by 8 bases and J by 0 bases, 6 bases remained unmatched.

This clonotype came up many times. The chain carries TRBV4-3 and TRBJ1-2, with TRBD1 as a possible D gene (5 bases). Trimming cost V 5 bases and J 5 bases, with 12 bases left between them. The germline gives CDR1 LGHNA, CDR2 YSLEER. CDR3 length equals 13 residues. CDR3 sequence reads: CASSNPGGYGYTF. The DNA of the CDR3 is TGCGCCAGCAGCAACCCCGGGGGATATGGCTACACCTTC.

This chain connects TRBV25-1 to TRBJ1-1, with TRBD1 identical over 8 bases. Trimming removed 8 bases from V and 1 base from J; junction bases left unmatched: 9. The CDR3 consists of 15 residues. The germline gives CDR1 MGHDK, CDR2 SYGVNS. The CDR3, as DNA: TGTGCCAGCGGGGAATTTGACAGGGGGAACACTGAAGCTTTCTTT. This encodes CASGEFDRGNTEAFF.

V usage is TRBV10-1 and J usage is TRBJ2-3; 9 bases fit TRBD2. Unmatched junction bases numbered 7, after V lost 3 bases and J lost 3 bases. The CDR3 is 16 residues long. The germline CDR1 and CDR2 sequences are WNHNN and SYGVQD (reference sequence). The CDR3, as DNA: TGCGCCAGCAGTGATATTGGCGGGGGGGCAACAGATACGCAGTATTTT. Its protein is CASSDIGGGATDTQYF.

The chain combines TRBV4-1 with TRBJ1-5, with a tentative D call TRBD1 (5 bases). V lost 2 bases and J 3 bases, leaving 14 bases between the germline ends. This CDR3 spans 16 amino acids. Germline CDR1 MGHRA, CDR2 YSYEKL. As DNA, the CDR3 is TGCGCCAGCAGCCAAACGCGACAGCTCCCCAATCAGCCCCAGCATTTT. Encoded protein: CASSQTRQLPNQPQHF.

V usage is TRBV7-9 and J usage is TRBJ2-7, with D perhaps matching TRBD1 (6 bases). V was cut by 5 bases and J by 2 bases, with 13 bases left in between. The CDR3 contains 14 residues. The V gene's germline CDR1 is SEHNR and CDR2 FQNEAQ (reference sequence). DNA of the CDR3: TGTGCCAGCAGCCCTGGGACATTTCCCTACGAGCAGTACTTC. Its protein is CASSPGTFPYEQYF.

This chain uses TRBV6-5 with TRBJ1-3; TRBD1 might be the D (6 bases). The V end was cut by 0 bases, the J end by 0 bases, with 12 bases between. The V gene's germline CDR1 is MNHEY and CDR2 SVGAGI. This CDR3 has 17 amino acids. As DNA, the CDR3 is TGTGCCAGCAGTTACTCGGACAGAAGCTTCTCTGGAAACACCATATATTTT. Amino acids: CASSYSDRSFSGNTIYF.

In this sample, this clonotype turned up many times. This CDR3 reads CSATQGGTEAFF. The CDR3 nucleotides read TGCAGTGCTACACAGGGGGGTACTGAAGCTTTCTTT. The chain joins TRBV20-1 to TRBJ1-1; the match to TRBD1 covers 8 bases. The CDR3 runs 12 residues. Germline loops: CDR1 DFQATT, CDR2 SNEGSKA (reference sequence). V lost 4 bases, J lost 5 bases, and 3 bases stayed unmatched.

On this clonotype itself: A read error may account for a junction end that differs from germline. The V gene is TRBV3-1, the J gene TRBJ1-2; D uncertain. The CDR3 runs 15 residues. Germline CDR1 LGHDT, CDR2 YNNKEL (reference sequence). CDR3 DNA: TGTGCCAGCAGCCAAGATTTCCAGGACTTCTATCGCTACACCTTC. Its protein product is CASSQDFQDFYRYTF.

The V and J genes are TRBV6-2 or TRBV6-3 and TRBJ2-3, with D perhaps given as TRBD1 or TRBD2 (5 bases each). This CDR3 comprises 13 residues. The germline CDR1 and CDR2 sequences are MNHEY and SVGEGT. Trimming removed 5 bases at V and 5 bases at J, with 11 bases between. CDR3 DNA sequence: TGTGCCAGCAGTCCATATGGGGGAGATACGCAGTATTTT. The encoded protein is CASSPYGGDTQYF.

This clonotype came up a few times. The chain couples TRBV29-1 to TRBJ2-2; 11 nucleotides align to TRBD2. The CDR3 loop spans 16 amino acids. The germline V gene encodes CDR1 SQVTM and CDR2 ANQGSEA. Trimming took 3 bases from V and 2 from J; bases not matched to a gene: 5. CDR3 coding DNA: TGCAGCGTTGAGACCAGACTAGCGGGAAACACCGGGGAGCTGTTTTTT. Residues: CSVETRLAGNTGELFF.

This chain links TRBV5-6 with TRBJ1-3; no definite D call. Per the germline V gene, CDR1 is SGHDT and CDR2 is YYEEEE. The CDR3 loop spans 17 amino acids. V was clipped by 2 bases and J by 0 bases, with 15 bases between them. CDR3 coding DNA: TGTGCCAGCAGCTTTCCCAAGGGCCATCTCTCTGGAAACACCATATATTTT. Encoded protein: CASSFPKGHLSGNTIYF.

The rearrangement joins TRBV3-1 to TRBJ2-2, with D perhaps TRBD1 (7 bases). V was cut by 1 base and J by 6 bases, with 15 bases left in between. The V gene's germline CDR1 is LGHDT and CDR2 YNNKEL (reference sequence). The CDR3 has 16 residues. CDR3 sequence (DNA): TGTGCCAGCAGCCAAGCCCCAGGGGGAGGAGCCGGGGAGCTGTTTTTT. The encoded protein is CASSQAPGGGAGELFF.

This clonotype was counted at least ten times. The genes are TRBV29-1 and TRBJ1-2; no clear D gene. This CDR3 contains 11 residues. CDR1 is SQVTM and CDR2 is ANQGSEA in the germline V gene. With 6 bases removed from V and 4 bases from J, the gap between germline ends came to 9 bases. The CDR3 nucleotides are TGCAGCGTAGGACGGGCCTATGGCTACACCTTC. Its protein is CSVGRAYGYTF.

Only one count was recorded for this clonotype. The V and J genes are TRBV20-1 and TRBJ2-1, with D uncertain. V gave up 6 bases and J gave up 3 bases, with 12 bases separating them. The germline V gene encodes CDR1 DFQATT and CDR2 SNEGSKA (reference sequence). There are 13 residues in the CDR3. The CDR3 region is CSASLEDYNEQFF. Written as DNA, the CDR3 is TGCAGTGCCAGCCTTGAGGACTACAATGAGCAGTTCTTC.

This rearrangement joins TRBV6-2 or TRBV6-3 to TRBJ1-2, with 9 bases lining up with TRBD1. The ends lost 6 bases at V and 5 bases at J; junction bases unmatched: 7. The CDR3 has 14 amino acids. Germline CDR1 is MNHEY and CDR2 is SVGEGT. Here the CDR3 DNA reads TGTGCCAGCAGATCGGGACAGGGACCTTATGGCTACACCTTC. It translates to CASRSGQGPYGYTF.

This clonotype was seen a few times. This chain links TRBV4-3 with TRBJ1-1; maybe TRBD1 (5 bases). The germline gives CDR1 LGHNA, CDR2 YSLEER. V lost 1 base and J 0 bases, leaving 21 bases between the germline ends. This CDR3 comprises 19 residues. The CDR3: CASSQASAGLFIMNTEAFF. In DNA form, the CDR3 reads TGCGCCAGCAGCCAAGCCTCGGCAGGGCTTTTCATCATGAACACTGAAGCTTTCTTT.